Below, 10 T cell receptor beta chains from the same sample are listed, as sequenced in a study of blood T cell repertoires in COVID-19. Generated by immunoSEQ multiplex PCR, the TCRdb table keeps only in-frame clones and is missing some. The sample holds roughly 190,000 clones, about 88% seen once. Sequenced input: peripheral blood. These receptors were collected from a middle-aged woman who had recovered from COVID-19.

The V gene is TRBV7-9, the J gene TRBJ2-6; 7 bases are shared with TRBD2. The CDR3 runs to 18 residues. Germline V gene sequence: CDR1 SEHNR, CDR2 FQNEAQ (reference sequence). The ends lost 11 bases at V and 2 bases at J; junction bases unmatched: 18. Here the CDR3 DNA reads TGTGCCGTCCCCATCTCTCTTCGGGGGGTGGCTGGGGCCAACGTCCTGACTTTC. This translates into CAVPISLRGVAGANVLTF. The variable domain in full, with the rest retrieved from reference TRBV7-9 and TRBJ2-6, is DTGVSQNPRHKITKRGQNVTFRCDPISEHNRLYWYRQTLGQGPEFLTYFQNEAQLEKSRLLSDRFSAERPKGSFSTLEIQRTEQGDSAMYLCAVPISLRGVAGANVLTFGAGSRLTVL.

The V call is TRBV11-2, the J call TRBJ2-6; weak D call: TRBD2 (5 bases). The CDR3 has 17 residues. Deletions cut 4 bases from V and 0 bases from J, with 13 bases between. CDR1 and CDR2 from the germline V gene are SGHAT and FQNNGV. The CDR3: CASSSSSGLSGANVLTF. CDR3 coding DNA: TGTGCCAGCAGCTCGTCCAGCGGACTCTCTGGGGCCAACGTCCTGACTTTC.

The V and J genes are TRBV10-3 and TRBJ1-2, with D possibly being TRBD1 (5 bases). Trimming took off 4 bases at V and 5 bases at J, with 23 bases between the two ends. The CDR3 spans 17 residues. CDR1 and CDR2 (germline): ENHRY, SYGVKD. Here the CDR3 reads CAISGGRVRGTGYGYTF. The CDR3 DNA follows: TGTGCCATCAGTGGAGGGCGCGTACGGGGGACGGGGTATGGCTACACCTTC.

The chain joins TRBV9 to TRBJ2-5, with 12 nucleotides matching TRBD2. The CDR3 is 14 amino acids. Germline-derived CDR1 and CDR2 are SGDLS and YYNGEE. The J segment lost 9 bases and the V segment lost 4 bases, leaving 7 bases of the junction unmatched. The chain's CDR3 is CASSPGLAGFAQYF. Written as DNA, the CDR3 is TGTGCCAGCAGCCCCGGACTAGCGGGATTTGCCCAGTACTTC.

The V call is TRBV6-5, the J call TRBJ1-1; D perhaps matches TRBD1 (5 bases). Trimming left V 6 bases short and J 5 bases short, with 13 bases between. This CDR3 spans 13 amino acids. Germline V lookup: CDR1 MNHEY, CDR2 SVGAGI. The CDR3 sequence: CASRPLGVTEAFF. The CDR3 nucleotides are TGTGCCAGCAGACCCTTAGGGGTTACTGAAGCTTTCTTT.

The chain combines TRBV6-2 or TRBV6-3 with TRBJ2-3; D is unresolved. The CDR3 has 15 amino acids. Per germline, CDR1 MNHEY and CDR2 SVGEGT. Trimming pared 3 bases from V and 2 bases from J, leaving 12 bases between. The chain's CDR3 is CASSYRRPFTDTQYF. CDR3 sequence (DNA): TGTGCCAGCAGTTATCGGAGACCTTTCACAGATACGCAGTATTTT.

The chain uses TRBV18 and TRBJ2-3; D remains ambiguous. This CDR3 spans 12 amino acids. CDR1 and CDR2 (germline): KGHSH, LQKENI. Trimming took off 2 bases at V and 6 bases at J, with 6 bases between the two ends. Here the CDR3 DNA reads TGTGCCAGCTCACCAGTCCTGGATACGCAGTATTTT. It specifies CASSPVLDTQYF.

The chain uses TRBV2 and TRBJ1-2; unclear D gene. Germline V gives CDR1 SNHLY, CDR2 FYNNEI. Trimming removed 4 bases from V and 5 bases from J, with 14 bases in between. This CDR3 spans 14 amino acids. In nucleotides, the CDR3 is TGTGCCAGCAGTGTGGGGAAAGGAGGATATGGCTACACCTTC. This gives the protein CASSVGKGGYGYTF.

The CDR3, as DNA: TGTGCCAGCAGCCAAGTTTCTTATGGGGCTAGCAATCAGCCCCAGCATTTT. It specifies CASSQVSYGASNQPQHF. The chain combines TRBV4-2 with TRBJ1-5; tentative D call: TRBD1 (5 bases). Germline CDR1 reads LGHNA; CDR2 reads YNFKEQ. Trimming cost V 1 base and J 0 bases, with 13 bases left between them. This CDR3 has 17 residues.

The chain is built from TRBV19 and TRBJ2-1; 7 bases agree with TRBD2. J was trimmed by 4 bases and V by 0 bases; bases with no gene match: 6. Per the germline V gene, CDR1 is LNHDA and CDR2 is SQIVND (reference sequence). CDR3 length: 16 residues. DNA for the CDR3: TGTGCCAGTAGTATAGATCGAACGGGAGGATACAATGAGCAGTTCTTC. Translated, it gives CASSIDRTGGYNEQFF.